Each of the 29 T cell receptor beta chains below was sequenced from the same sample in a study of blood T cell repertoires in COVID-19. Sequencing was performed with immunoSEQ multiplex PCR; in TCRdb, only in-frame clones are kept and a portion is missing. The table lists roughly 380,000 clones, approximately 91% of them singletons, with over 1% in the top ten. Sample: PBMCs or T cells enriched from blood (not recorded which). These TCRs come from a woman in her twenties or thirties who had been exposed to COVID-19.

V gene TRBV6-5 combines with J gene TRBJ2-5; 7 bases agree with TRBD2. Germline V gene lookup returns CDR1 MNHEY and CDR2 SVGAGI. The CDR3 sequence is 16 residues long. J was trimmed by 5 bases and V by 3 bases; bases with no gene match: 12. CDR3: CASSYGGRAFLETQYF. Written as DNA, the CDR3 is TGTGCCAGCAGTTATGGGGGGAGGGCCTTTTTGGAGACCCAGTACTTC.

This chain joins TRBV5-5 and TRBJ1-5, with 10 positions matching TRBD1. Germline-derived CDR1 and CDR2 are SGHKS and YYEKEE (reference sequence). After removal of 0 bases from V and 5 bases from J, the junction contained 8 bases not matched to a gene. CDR3 length: 17 residues. CDR3 bases: TGTGCCAGCAGCTTGGCCCGGACAGGGGGGACATATCAGCCCCAGCATTTT. This encodes CASSLARTGGTYQPQHF.

The chain links TRBV29-1 to TRBJ1-5; 7 positions match TRBD1. The CDR3 loop spans 14 amino acids. V shed 5 bases, J shed 11 bases, and the junction held 15 bases outside the gene matches. Germline V gives CDR1 SQVTM, CDR2 ANQGSEA. The CDR3 sequence: CSVYEGAGPEAQHF. DNA for the CDR3: TGCAGCGTTTATGAGGGGGCAGGGCCAGAAGCCCAGCATTTT. Combining the CDR3 with reference TRBV29-1 and TRBJ1-5 gives the whole variable domain SAVISQKPSRDICQRGTSLTIQCQVDSQVTMMFWYRQQPGQSLTLIATANQGSEATYESGFVIDKFPISRPNLTFSTLTVSNMSPEDSSIYLCSVYEGAGPEAQHFGDGTRLSIL.

V is TRBV5-1 and J is TRBJ2-7; D perhaps matches TRBD2 (7 bases). CDR3 length: 14 residues. V was shortened by 4 bases and J by 7 bases, with 18 bases between the two germline ends. The germline CDR1 and CDR2 sequences are SGHRS and YFSETQ. CDR3: CASSMDGGPGEQYF. CDR3 DNA sequence: TGCGCCAGCAGCATGGACGGGGGGCCGGGGGAGCAGTACTTC.

This chain uses TRBV4-1 with TRBJ2-1; TRBD1 is a possible D gene (5 bases). The CDR3 spans 17 residues. CDR1 MGHRA and CDR2 YSYEKL come from the germline V gene. V was shortened by 0 bases and J by 3 bases, with 15 bases between the two germline ends. This CDR3 reads CASSQDRGFSDYNEQFF. CDR3 nucleotide sequence: TGCGCCAGCAGCCAAGATAGGGGCTTCTCTGACTACAATGAGCAGTTCTTC.

The J gene is TRBJ2-3, the V gene TRBV20-1, with 7 positions matching TRBD2. The V gene's germline CDR1 is DFQATT and CDR2 SNEGSKA (reference sequence). J was trimmed by 2 bases and V by 3 bases; bases with no gene match: 20. The length of the CDR3 is 19 residues. In nucleotides, the CDR3 is TGCAGTGCTAGTGTTCTAGCGGCAGTTTTGAAGGGTTCCACAGATACGCAGTATTTT. Its translation: CSASVLAAVLKGSTDTQYF.

This rearrangement joins TRBV2 to TRBJ2-1; 9 bases are shared with TRBD1. V lost 7 bases and J lost 8; bases outside the gene matches: 15. From germline, CDR1 is SNHLY and CDR2 FYNNEI. The CDR3 runs 16 residues. CDR3 amino acids: CASMFTGGFSGDEQFF. Here the CDR3 DNA reads TGTGCCAGCATGTTTACAGGGGGCTTTTCGGGCGATGAGCAGTTCTTC.

The CDR3 here is CATSDPGLAGLQQDTQYF. The CDR3 DNA reads as TGTGCCACCAGTGATCCCGGACTAGCGGGACTCCAACAAGATACGCAGTATTTT. The chain joins TRBV24-1 to TRBJ2-3, with 12 bases matching TRBD2. The CDR3 spans 18 residues. Germline CDR1 KGHDR, CDR2 SFDVKD. The trim removed 3 bases at V and 5 bases at J, leaving 11 bases unmatched.

This sequence joins TRBV29-1 and TRBJ1-1, with D perhaps matching TRBD1 (6 bases). The CDR3 has 14 residues. V was trimmed by 4 bases and J by 0 bases, leaving 12 bases between them. In germline, CDR1 is SQVTM, CDR2 ANQGSEA. Here the CDR3 reads CSVVGTPMNTEAFF. CDR3 sequence (DNA): TGCAGCGTTGTTGGGACACCTATGAACACTGAAGCTTTCTTT. Using reference TRBV29-1 and TRBJ1-1 for the parts outside the CDR3, the full variable domain is SAVISQKPSRDICQRGTSLTIQCQVDSQVTMMFWYRQQPGQSLTLIATANQGSEATYESGFVIDKFPISRPNLTFSTLTVSNMSPEDSSIYLCSVVGTPMNTEAFFGQGTRLTVV.

The sample holds a few counts of this clone. J is TRBJ1-5 and V is TRBV2, with a possible D match to TRBD1 (6 bases). Trimming cost V 7 bases and J 0 bases, with 10 bases left between them. CDR1 and CDR2 from the germline V gene are SNHLY and FYNNEI. This CDR3 has 14 residues. The CDR3 DNA sequence: TGTGCCAGCACTGGACAGACTAGCAATCAGCCCCAGCATTTT. Its translation is CASTGQTSNQPQHF. The full variable domain, in which reference TRBV2 and TRBJ1-5 provide the parts outside the CDR3, is EPEVTQTPSHQVTQMGQEVILRCVPISNHLYFYWYRQILGQKVEFLVSFYNNEISEKSEIFDDQFSVERPDGSNFTLKIRSTKLEDSAMYFCASTGQTSNQPQHFGDGTRLSIL.

This chain connects TRBV7-7 to TRBJ2-3, with 11 bases fitting TRBD2. CDR3 length: 17 residues. Germline assignment: CDR1 SSHAT and CDR2 FNYEAQ (reference sequence). The V and J ends lost 5 bases and 6 bases, in that order; junction bases with no gene match: 13. The CDR3 DNA is TGTGCCAGCAGCCCAAATCCCCCAGCTAGCGGGAGGGATACGCAGTATTTT. Amino acids: CASSPNPPASGRDTQYF.

V usage is TRBV30 and J usage is TRBJ2-3; the D gene is possibly TRBD2 (6 bases). The germline CDR1 and CDR2 sequences are GTSNPN and SVGIG (reference sequence). Deletions cut 4 bases from V and 3 bases from J, with 14 bases between. The CDR3 loop spans 14 amino acids. As DNA, the CDR3 is TGTGCCTGGACCACCGGTGGGGGGACAGATACGCAGTATTTT. It yields the protein CAWTTGGGTDTQYF.

The rearrangement joins TRBV19 to TRBJ1-6, with D possibly being TRBD1 (5 bases). The CDR3 is 16 amino acids. Germline V CDR1 and CDR2: LNHDA, SQIVND (reference sequence). Trimming removed 6 bases from V and 6 bases from J, with 18 bases in between. The CDR3: CASRGAPGLSNSPLHF. The CDR3 nucleotides read TGTGCCAGTAGGGGAGCCCCGGGACTGAGTAATTCACCCCTCCACTTT.

The chain joins TRBV19 to TRBJ2-7; 10 nucleotides align to TRBD1. This CDR3 is built from 14 residues. J was trimmed by 7 bases and V by 5 bases; bases with no gene match: 8. Germline values: CDR1 LNHDA, CDR2 SQIVND (reference sequence). The DNA for the CDR3 is TGTGCCAGTAGTGTGGGACAGGGGCCCGGGGAGCAGTACTTC. Translated, it gives CASSVGQGPGEQYF.

V gene TRBV19 combines with J gene TRBJ2-5; 14 bases fit TRBD2. J was trimmed by 5 bases and V by 5 bases; bases with no gene match: 7. The CDR3 loop spans 16 amino acids. Germline V gene sequence: CDR1 LNHDA, CDR2 SQIVND (reference sequence). CDR3 amino acids: CASSFRLAGGLETQYF. The CDR3 DNA sequence: TGTGCCAGTAGTTTCAGACTAGCGGGAGGGCTTGAGACCCAGTACTTC.

This clone was found a few times. The chain combines TRBV3-1 (or the pseudogene TRBV3-2) with TRBJ1-1; unclear D gene. This CDR3 spans 15 amino acids. The ends were cut back, 1 base at V and 4 bases at J, with 13 bases in the middle. The V gene's germline CDR1 is LGHDT and CDR2 YNNKEL (reference sequence). The CDR3 reads CASSQVLGGGTEAFF. In nucleotides, the CDR3 is TGTGCCAGCAGCCAAGTTCTCGGAGGTGGCACTGAAGCTTTCTTT.

The chain links TRBV7-6 to TRBJ1-1, with 8 bases aligning to TRBD1. CDR1 is SGHVS and CDR2 is FNYEAQ in the germline V gene. Losses at the gene ends were 3 bases for V and 7 bases for J; bases not matched to a gene: 10. This CDR3 spans 15 amino acids. CDR3 sequence: CASSFAQGAGGEAFF. DNA of the CDR3: TGTGCCAGCAGCTTCGCCCAGGGGGCTGGGGGTGAAGCTTTCTTT. Based on the CDR3 plus reference TRBV7-6 and TRBJ1-1, the full variable domain is GAGVSQSPRYKVTKRGQDVALRCDPISGHVSLYWYRQALGQGPEFLTYFNYEAQQDKSGLPNDRFSAERPEGSISTLTIQRTEQRDSAMYRCASSFAQGAGGEAFFGQGTRLTVV.

Only one count was recorded for this clone. CDR3: CASSFYMGARRNEQFF. The CDR3 region has the DNA TGTGCCAGCAGCTTCTATATGGGCGCCAGAAGGAATGAGCAGTTCTTC. The J gene is TRBJ2-1, the V gene TRBV27; D is unclear. The CDR3 is 16 amino acids. Germline V CDR1 and CDR2: MNHEY, SMNVEV (reference sequence). The ends were cut back, 6 bases at V and 7 bases at J, with 22 bases in the middle.

V is TRBV25-1 and J is TRBJ1-1; D is unresolved. Germline V gene sequence: CDR1 MGHDK, CDR2 SYGVNS. CDR3 size: 13 residues. V dropped 8 bases and J dropped 4 bases, with 14 bases sitting between them. CDR3 loop: CASRATGLTEAFF. The CDR3 nucleotides read TGTGCCAGCCGTGCGACGGGTCTCACTGAAGCTTTCTTT.

This clone appeared a single time. This rearrangement joins TRBV29-1 to TRBJ1-4, with a weak D call TRBD1 (5 bases). Germline V gene sequence: CDR1 SQVTM, CDR2 ANQGSEA. This CDR3 contains 12 residues. V shed 0 bases and J shed 8 bases, with 7 bases lying between them. The CDR3 loop reads CSVEESGEKLFF. CDR3 in DNA: TGCAGCGTTGAAGAGTCAGGGGAAAAACTGTTTTTT.

CDR3 region: CASRLLRGADSYNEQFF. Written as DNA, the CDR3 is TGTGCCAGCAGATTACTACGAGGAGCGGACTCCTACAATGAGCAGTTCTTC. The chain couples TRBV27 to TRBJ2-1; a possible D gene is TRBD2 (5 bases). The CDR3 sequence is 17 residues long. V was pared by 6 bases and J by 0 bases, with 18 bases between. The V gene's germline CDR1 is MNHEY and CDR2 SMNVEV (reference sequence).

This clone was recorded once. The chain recombines TRBV10-3 with TRBJ2-7; the match to TRBD1 covers 8 bases. Germline V gives CDR1 ENHRY, CDR2 SYGVKD. Losses at the gene ends were 4 bases for V and 3 bases for J; bases not matched to a gene: 2. The CDR3 contains 13 residues. For the CDR3, the DNA is TGTGCCATCAGTGTTGGACAGGGCTACGAGCAGTACTTC. Translated, it gives CAISVGQGYEQYF.

The rearrangement uses TRBV3-1 (or the pseudogene TRBV3-2) and TRBJ1-6, with TRBD1 matching over 8 bases. Trimming cost V 4 bases and J 4 bases; bases outside gene matches: 3. The CDR3 has 15 residues. CDR1 and CDR2 from the germline V gene are LGHDT and YNNKEL (reference sequence). This CDR3 reads CASSPYRGYNSPLHF. CDR3 nucleotides: TGTGCCAGCAGCCCCTACAGGGGGTATAATTCACCCCTCCACTTT.

This clone was found a few times. The V call is TRBV11-2, the J call TRBJ1-2, with D maybe TRBD1 (5 bases). CDR3 length: 13 residues. Trimming left V 3 bases short and J 8 bases short, with 13 bases between. Germline V gives CDR1 SGHAT, CDR2 FQNNGV. The CDR3 protein is CASSFYRGDGYTF. The CDR3 DNA is TGTGCCAGCAGCTTTTATAGGGGCGACGGCTACACCTTC.

V gene TRBV9 combines with J gene TRBJ2-5; D remains ambiguous. This CDR3 is built from 17 residues. CDR1 SGDLS and CDR2 YYNGEE come from the germline V gene. V lost 0 bases, J lost 1 base, and 16 bases lay in between. CDR3 nucleotide sequence: TGTGCCAGCAGCGTAGGCCTCTCCCCGGTCCGCCAAGAGACCCAGTACTTC. This encodes CASSVGLSPVRQETQYF.

The rearrangement links TRBV18 to TRBJ1-5, with D tentatively TRBD1 (5 bases). CDR3 length: 14 amino acids. V dropped 3 bases and J dropped 7 bases, with 13 bases sitting between them. Germline V gene sequence: CDR1 KGHSH, CDR2 LQKENI. The CDR3 DNA reads as TGTGCCAGCTCACCGCAGGGAGGGGAACAGCCCCAGCATTTT. It specifies CASSPQGGEQPQHF.

The genes are TRBV29-1 and TRBJ2-2; the D gene is possibly TRBD2 (6 bases). The CDR3 totals 14 residues. The V and J ends lost 2 bases and 6 bases respectively, with 13 bases between them. Germline values: CDR1 SQVTM, CDR2 ANQGSEA. CDR3 coding DNA: TGCAGCGTTGAACTGGTCGGAGGGCCCGGGGAGCTGTTTTTT. Translated: CSVELVGGPGELFF.

In this sample, this clone turned up once. CDR3 coding DNA: TGTGCCTTGACTAGCGGCGTCTACGAGCAGTACTTC. This gives the protein CALTSGVYEQYF. The chain combines TRBV30 with TRBJ2-7; 9 nucleotides line up with TRBD2. This CDR3 has 12 residues. V lost 7 bases, J lost 3 bases, and 4 bases stayed unmatched. The V gene's germline CDR1 is GTSNPN and CDR2 SVGIG (reference sequence).

A few counts support this clone. The rearrangement joins TRBV30 to TRBJ1-2; D not resolved. The CDR3 has 15 amino acids. V gave up 0 bases and J gave up 1 base, with 12 bases separating them. Germline lookup yields CDR1 GTSNPN and CDR2 SVGIG (reference sequence). The CDR3 sequence is CAWSVVGRFNYGYTF. The CDR3 DNA reads TGTGCCTGGAGTGTGGTAGGGAGATTTAACTATGGCTACACCTTC. Using reference TRBV30 and TRBJ1-2 for the parts outside the CDR3, the full variable domain is SQTIHQWPATLVQPVGSPLSLECTVEGTSNPNLYWYRQAAGRGLQLLFYSVGIGQISSEVPQNLSASRPQDRQFILSSKKLLLSDSGFYLCAWSVVGRFNYGYTFGSGTRLTVV.